Presented here are 8 T cell receptor beta chains from one specimen sequenced in a study of cytomegalovirus exposure and HLA in healthy donors (dated by TCRdb to about 2017). The library was built by means of the immunoSEQ multiplex PCR assay. For the multiplex PCR, a mixture combining 60 forward primers for TCR Vbeta segments and 13 reverse primers for TCR Jbeta segments was used. The source is immuneACCESS, and TCRdb retained only in-frame sequences with V and J called. Part of the clones is not carried over; for the studies checked, unresolved V genes explain less than half of this, and the remainder is unexplained. The sample includes 150,000 to 200,000 clones, with 80% observed a single time. The ten largest account for roughly 0.7% of the sample. Material for sequencing was PBMCs. These receptors originate from a boy aged 5-17 years in good health and CMV-seronegative.

J is TRBJ1-1 and V is TRBV19; perhaps TRBD1 as D (6 bases). Trimming removed 7 bases from V and 5 bases from J, with 20 bases in between. CDR3 length: 15 residues. CDR1 and CDR2 (germline): LNHDA, SQIVND (reference sequence). CDR3 nucleotide sequence: TGTGCCAGTACCCTTGAGGGGGATCGAGGTACTGAAGCTTTCTTT. Translated: CASTLEGDRGTEAFF.

The rearrangement joins TRBV6-1 to TRBJ2-3; the match to TRBD1 covers 9 bases. With 7 bases clipped from V and 5 bases from J, the junction kept 7 bases outside the gene matches. Germline CDR1 and CDR2: MNHNS and SASEGT. The CDR3 consists of 14 residues. The CDR3 reads CASTLDRGLDTQYF. CDR3 DNA sequence: TGTGCCAGCACTTTGGACAGGGGATTAGATACGCAGTATTTT.

The DNA of the CDR3 is TGCGCCAGCAGTGAGCAGAATCAGCCCCAGCATTTT. Protein: CASSEQNQPQHF. The chain employs TRBV10-2 and TRBJ1-5; D call uncertain. Germline V gene data show CDR1 as WSHSY and CDR2 as SAAADI. The length of the CDR3 is 12 residues. The V end was cut by 2 bases, the J end by 4 bases, with 3 bases between.

This chain joins TRBV9 and TRBJ2-7; 8 bases match TRBD2. The germline V gene encodes CDR1 SGDLS and CDR2 YYNGEE. This CDR3 comprises 16 residues. The ends lost 4 bases at V and 0 bases at J; junction bases unmatched: 9. In DNA form, the CDR3 reads TGTGCCAGCAGCCCCTCGGGGGGGACGCACTCCTACGAGCAGTACTTC. This encodes CASSPSGGTHSYEQYF.

The chain is built from TRBV6-1 and TRBJ2-1; 9 bases map to TRBD1. The CDR3 spans 16 residues. V lost 4 bases and J lost 8; bases outside the gene matches: 12. The germline gives CDR1 MNHNS, CDR2 SASEGT. CDR3 residues: CASSAFAGTGNDEQFF. DNA of the CDR3: TGTGCCAGCAGTGCTTTCGCCGGGACAGGGAACGATGAGCAGTTCTTC.

The chain has TRBV7-9 and TRBJ2-7; 9 bases match TRBD1. The CDR3 is 14 amino acids. The germline V gene has CDR1 SEHNR and CDR2 FQNEAQ (reference sequence). The V and J ends lost 8 bases and 3 bases, in that order; junction bases with no gene match: 8. The CDR3 spells CASGGQGGDYEQYF. Written as DNA, the CDR3 is TGTGCCAGCGGGGGACAGGGAGGGGACTACGAGCAGTACTTC. Variable domain in full (rest from reference TRBV7-9 and TRBJ2-7): DTGVSQNPRHKITKRGQNVTFRCDPISEHNRLYWYRQTLGQGPEFLTYFQNEAQLEKSRLLSDRFSAERPKGSFSTLEIQRTEQGDSAMYLCASGGQGGDYEQYFGPGTRLTVT.

The chain links TRBV30 to TRBJ1-6, with D perhaps matching TRBD1 (6 bases). The length of the CDR3 is 15 residues. Trimming left V 3 bases short and J 9 bases short, with 18 bases between. From germline, CDR1 is GTSNPN and CDR2 SVGIG (reference sequence). The CDR3 coding sequence is TGTGCCTGGAGCTTAAGGACAGACGGGGTTTCACCCCTCCACTTT. Residues: CAWSLRTDGVSPLHF.

The V call is TRBV30, the J call TRBJ1-2; D is possibly TRBD1 (6 bases). The CDR3 loop spans 12 amino acids. Germline V CDR1 and CDR2: GTSNPN, SVGIG (reference sequence). V dropped 5 bases and J dropped 4 bases, with 11 bases sitting between them. The CDR3 sequence: CAWGAGVYGYTF. In nucleotides, the CDR3 is TGTGCCTGGGGGGCAGGGGTCTATGGCTACACCTTC.